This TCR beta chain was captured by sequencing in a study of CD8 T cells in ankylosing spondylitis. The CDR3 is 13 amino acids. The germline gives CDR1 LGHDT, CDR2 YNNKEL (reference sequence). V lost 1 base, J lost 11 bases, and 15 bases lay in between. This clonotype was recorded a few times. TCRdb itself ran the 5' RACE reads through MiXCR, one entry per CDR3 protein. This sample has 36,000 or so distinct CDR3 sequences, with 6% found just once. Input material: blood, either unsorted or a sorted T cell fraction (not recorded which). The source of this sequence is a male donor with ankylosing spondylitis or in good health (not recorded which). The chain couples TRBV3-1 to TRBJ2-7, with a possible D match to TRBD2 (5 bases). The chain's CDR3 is CASSQGDRRRKYF. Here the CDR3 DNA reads TGTGCCAGCAGCCAAGGGGATCGTCGGAGGAAGTACTTC.